This T cell receptor beta chain is drawn from a study of T cell changes during pregnancy in multiple sclerosis. This table comes from immunoSEQ multiplex PCR, and its TCRdb copy is limited to in-frame clones, with some not included. Here the sample spans 40,000 to 55,000 clones, more than 85% being singletons. This clone is labeled as large (0.1 to 1%). CDR1 PRHDT and CDR2 FYEKMQ come from the germline V gene (reference sequence). The ends lost 2 bases at V and 4 bases at J; junction bases unmatched: 8. CDR3 length: 16 residues. This sequence joins TRBV13 and TRBJ2-3; 8 bases line up with TRBD2. This TCR was sampled from a female donor with multiple sclerosis, enrolled in a pregnancy study. The sample in question was CD8+ T cells from peripheral blood mononuclear cells, obtained after pregnancy. The chain's CDR3 is CASSLPGSGSPDTQYF. The CDR3 nucleotides are TGTGCCAGCAGCTTACCAGGCAGCGGGAGCCCAGATACGCAGTATTTT.